The 7 T cell receptor beta chains in this list originate from one sample, sequenced in a study of T cell repertoires in cytomegalovirus infection. In TCRdb, the reads were re-called with MiXCR into one record per CDR3 protein. The sample holds about 740,000 distinct CDR3 sequences; approximately 34% are singletons and the top ten take 2.8%. Sequenced: PBMCs. These receptor sequences come from a human donor in good health (CMV status not recorded). Some clones in this sample may be carry-over from other donors' samples.

There are a few counts of this clonotype. This rearrangement joins TRBV20-1 to TRBJ2-1, with D perhaps TRBD1 (5 bases). CDR3 length: 16 amino acids. Trimming left V 2 bases short and J 1 base short, with 15 bases between. The germline gives CDR1 DFQATT, CDR2 SNEGSKA (reference sequence). The CDR3 loop reads CSARPHDSPSYNEQFF. The CDR3 region has the DNA TGCAGTGCTAGACCCCATGACAGTCCGTCCTACAATGAGCAGTTCTTC.

The chain employs TRBV7-2 and TRBJ1-5, with D unresolved. The germline V gene encodes CDR1 SGHTA and CDR2 FQGNSA. Trimming pared 5 bases from V and 2 bases from J, leaving 13 bases between. The CDR3 is 15 amino acids. CDR3 loop: CASSGGSRGNQPQHF. The CDR3 DNA reads TGTGCCAGCAGCGGTGGGTCACGGGGCAATCAGCCCCAGCATTTT.

The rearrangement links TRBV2 to TRBJ2-5; D not certain. This CDR3 has 13 residues. Trimming removed 7 bases from V and 4 bases from J, with 13 bases in between. Germline CDR1 reads SNHLY; CDR2 reads FYNNEI. CDR3 protein: CASKELHVETQYF. CDR3 nucleotide sequence: TGTGCCAGCAAGGAGCTCCATGTAGAGACCCAGTACTTC.

This chain uses TRBV28 with TRBJ2-7, with D perhaps matching TRBD2 (5 bases). Trimming pared 7 bases from V and 6 bases from J, leaving 16 bases between. The CDR3 runs to 13 residues. Germline values: CDR1 MDHEN, CDR2 SYDVKM. This chain's CDR3 is CASTPRVRGEQYF. In DNA, the CDR3 is TGTGCCAGCACACCGAGGGTACGGGGCGAGCAGTACTTC.

The sample holds a few counts of this clonotype. For the CDR3, the DNA is TGCAGTGCTGACGGGCACGAGCAGTACTTC. Translated: CSADGHEQYF. The genes are TRBV20-1 and TRBJ2-7; no clear D gene. With 5 bases removed from V and 5 bases from J, the gap between germline ends came to 7 bases. Germline CDR1 is DFQATT and CDR2 is SNEGSKA (reference sequence). This CDR3 region has 10 residues.

V and J are TRBV2 and TRBJ1-6; TRBD1 is a possible D gene (5 bases). The CDR3 covers 15 residues. Germline CDR1 and CDR2: SNHLY and FYNNEI. V gave up 11 bases and J gave up 0 bases, with 14 bases separating them. CDR3 sequence: CAGHPESSYNSPLHF. The CDR3 DNA follows: TGTGCCGGACATCCGGAGAGCTCCTATAATTCACCCCTCCACTTT.

There are many counts of this clonotype. J is TRBJ1-1 and V is TRBV27, with 8 positions matching TRBD1. The CDR3 spans 15 residues. Germline CDR1 and CDR2: MNHEY and SMNVEV (reference sequence). V was clipped by 5 bases and J by 6 bases; unmatched bases: 11. The CDR3 DNA follows: TGTGCCAGCAGTGCGCCCGGACAGGGAATAGCTGAAGCTTTCTTT. Its protein is CASSAPGQGIAEAFF.